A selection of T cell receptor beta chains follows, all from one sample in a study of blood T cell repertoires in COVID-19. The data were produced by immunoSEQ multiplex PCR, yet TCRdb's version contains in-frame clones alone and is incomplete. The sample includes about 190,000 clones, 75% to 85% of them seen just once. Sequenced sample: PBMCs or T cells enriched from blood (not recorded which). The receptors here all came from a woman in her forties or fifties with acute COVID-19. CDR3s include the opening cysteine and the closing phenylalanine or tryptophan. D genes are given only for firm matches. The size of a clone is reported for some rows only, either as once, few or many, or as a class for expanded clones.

CASSSKSSSYNSPLHF	TGTGCCAGCAGTTCCAAGTCTAGCTCCTATAATTCACCCCTCCACTTT	TRBV7-9	TRBJ1-6	NA	NA
CASSQEAGGSGANVLTF	TGTGCCAGCAGCCAAGAGGCGGGGGGATCCGGGGCCAACGTCCTGACTTTC	TRBV3-1/TRBV3-2	TRBJ2-6	TRBD2	NA
CASSSRGGQINQPQHF	TGTGCCAGCAGTTCACGTGGGGGACAGATCAATCAGCCCCAGCATTTT	TRBV6-5	TRBJ1-5	TRBD1	NA
CASSLVSSRRETQYF	TGTGCCAGCAGCTTAGTTTCTAGCCGCCGAGAGACCCAGTACTTC	TRBV7-9	TRBJ2-5	NA	NA
CASSQGAENYGYTF	TGTGCCAGCAGCCAAGGGGCAGAGAACTATGGCTACACCTTC	TRBV4-2	TRBJ1-2	NA	NA
CASSKDRDDGELFF	TGTGCCAGCAGCAAGGACAGGGACGACGGGGAGCTGTTTTTT	TRBV21-1	TRBJ2-2	NA	NA
CASSTGQGLAGELFF	TGTGCCAGTAGTACAGGACAGGGATTAGCCGGGGAGCTGTTTTTT	TRBV19	TRBJ2-2	TRBD1	few
CASSLYGEGNTEAFF	TGTGCCAGCAGCTTATATGGGGAGGGGAACACTGAAGCTTTCTTT	TRBV7-8	TRBJ1-1	NA	NA
CASSQYGGANEQFF	TGTGCCAGCAGCCAGTACGGGGGGGCAAATGAGCAGTTCTTC	TRBV14	TRBJ2-1	TRBD2	NA
CASSPGTGGYGYGYTF	TGTGCCAGCTCACCAGGTACAGGGGGATACGGATATGGCTACACCTTC	TRBV18	TRBJ1-2	TRBD1	NA
CASSLSGGEEETQYF	TGTGCCAGCAGCTTAAGCGGGGGGGAGGAAGAGACCCAGTACTTC	TRBV7-3	TRBJ2-5	TRBD2	few
CASTPMGGGWNTGELFF	TGTGCCAGTACCCCAATGGGCGGGGGGTGGAACACCGGGGAGCTGTTTTTT	TRBV19	TRBJ2-2	TRBD2	NA
CASSLSRGWLTDTQYF	TGTGCCAGCAGTTTAAGCAGGGGGTGGTTGACAGATACGCAGTATTTT	TRBV28	TRBJ2-3	TRBD1	NA
CASSVQGNTEAFF	TGTGCCAGCAGCGTACAGGGAAACACTGAAGCTTTCTTT	TRBV7-2	TRBJ1-1	NA	NA
CASRIPSAGDSYGYTF	TGTGCCAGCAGGATACCCTCAGCGGGGGACAGCTATGGCTACACCTTC	TRBV27	TRBJ1-2	TRBD1	NA
CASSQAGTNQPQHF	TGCGCCAGCAGCCAAGCGGGGACAAATCAGCCCCAGCATTTT	TRBV4-1	TRBJ1-5	NA	few
CASSLRGNQPQHF	TGTGCCAGCAGTTTACGGGGGAATCAGCCCCAGCATTTT	TRBV12-3/TRBV12-4	TRBJ1-5	NA	NA
CASSPPEMGQGRAMSDTQYF	TGTGCCAGCAGCCCCCCGGAGATGGGTCAGGGTAGGGCAATGTCGGATACGCAGTATTTT	TRBV14	TRBJ2-3	NA	NA
CASSTSPGGVYNSPLHF	TGTGCCAGCAGTACCTCCCCAGGGGGCGTCTATAATTCACCCCTCCACTTT	TRBV27	TRBJ1-6	TRBD1	NA
CASWRTGPDTQYF	TGCGCCAGCTGGAGAACAGGGCCAGATACGCAGTATTTT	TRBV5-1	TRBJ2-3	NA	NA
CASSLRQFSGANVLTF	TGTGCCAGCAGTTTACGACAGTTCTCTGGGGCCAACGTCCTGACTTTC	TRBV27	TRBJ2-6	NA	few
CASSQVRLAGGIEQFF	TGTGCCAGCAGCCAAGTGAGGCTAGCGGGGGGTATTGAGCAGTTCTTC	TRBV3-1/TRBV3-2	TRBJ2-1	TRBD2	NA
CASSPLYPRRGANEKLFF	TGTGCCAGCAGTCCTTTATACCCCCGCCGGGGGGCTAATGAAAAACTGTTTTTT	TRBV6-6	TRBJ1-4	NA	NA
CASFDRASLNTEAFF	TGTGCCAGTTTTGACAGGGCGTCTTTGAACACTGAAGCTTTCTTT	TRBV19	TRBJ1-1	TRBD1	NA
CASSPELAEETQYF	TGTGCCAGCAGCCCGGAGCTAGCGGAAGAGACCCAGTACTTC	TRBV3-1/TRBV3-2	TRBJ2-5	TRBD2	NA
CASNPGEETQYF	TGTGCCAGCAATCCGGGGGAAGAGACCCAGTACTTC	TRBV7-9	TRBJ2-5	NA	NA
CASSVYGGAQPIQQETQYF	TGTGCCAGCAGCGTATACGGGGGGGCACAGCCGATACAACAAGAGACCCAGTACTTC	TRBV9	TRBJ2-5	TRBD2	NA
CASMLAGAETQYF	TGTGCCAGCATGTTGGCGGGGGCAGAGACCCAGTACTTC	TRBV6-5	TRBJ2-5	NA	once